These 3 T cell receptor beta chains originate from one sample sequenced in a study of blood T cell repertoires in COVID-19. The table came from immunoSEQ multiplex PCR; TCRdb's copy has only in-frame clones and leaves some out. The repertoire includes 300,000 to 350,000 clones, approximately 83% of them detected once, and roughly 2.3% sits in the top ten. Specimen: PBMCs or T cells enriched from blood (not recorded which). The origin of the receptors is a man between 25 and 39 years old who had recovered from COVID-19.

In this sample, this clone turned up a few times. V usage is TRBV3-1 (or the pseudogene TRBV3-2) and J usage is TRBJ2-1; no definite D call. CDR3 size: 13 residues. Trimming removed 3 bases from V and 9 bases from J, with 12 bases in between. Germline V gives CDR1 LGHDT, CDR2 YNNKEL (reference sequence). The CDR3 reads CASSHLNGGEQFF. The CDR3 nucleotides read TGTGCCAGCAGCCATCTAAACGGCGGTGAGCAGTTCTTC.

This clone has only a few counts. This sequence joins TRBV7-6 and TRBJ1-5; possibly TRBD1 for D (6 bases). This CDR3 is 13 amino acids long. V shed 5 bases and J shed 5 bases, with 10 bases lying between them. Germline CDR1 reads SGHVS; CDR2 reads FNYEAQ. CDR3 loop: CASSVRQDQPQHF. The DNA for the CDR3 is TGTGCCAGCAGCGTCAGACAGGATCAGCCCCAGCATTTT.

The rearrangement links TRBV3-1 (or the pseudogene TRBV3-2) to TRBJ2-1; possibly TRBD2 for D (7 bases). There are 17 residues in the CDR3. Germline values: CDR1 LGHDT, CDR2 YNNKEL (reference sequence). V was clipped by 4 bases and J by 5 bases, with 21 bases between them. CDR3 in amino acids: CASSLYALGGGHNEQFF. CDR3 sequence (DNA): TGTGCCAGCAGCCTCTATGCATTAGGGGGGGGACACAATGAGCAGTTCTTC.